The 31 T cell receptor beta chains listed next were all sequenced from one sample in a study of cytomegalovirus exposure and HLA in healthy donors. The PCR made use of 60 Vbeta and 13 Jbeta primers. Sequenced by immunoSEQ multiplex PCR; TCRdb stores in-frame clones only, minus some. This sample yields some 190,000 clones, of which around three quarters are seen a single time; about 2.5% belongs to the top ten. Source material: PBMCs. These receptors all stem from a woman in her 30s in good health and CMV-seropositive.

The chain has TRBV7-9 and TRBJ1-2; 7 bases agree with TRBD1. Losses at the gene ends were 5 bases for V and 5 bases for J; bases not matched to a gene: 8. The germline V gene has CDR1 SEHNR and CDR2 FQNEAQ (reference sequence). The CDR3 runs to 14 residues. The CDR3 DNA is TGTGCCAGCAGCGAGGACAGGTTGGGGTATGGCTACACCTTC. Translating it yields CASSEDRLGYGYTF.

This chain links TRBV5-6 with TRBJ1-5; D gene uncertain. Germline V CDR1 and CDR2: SGHDT, YYEEEE. The CDR3 consists of 15 residues. Trimming took 4 bases from V and 2 from J, leaving 13 bases between them. This chain's CDR3 is CASSERGSGNQPQHF. For the CDR3, the DNA is TGTGCCAGCAGCGAGAGAGGCTCGGGCAATCAGCCCCAGCATTTT.

The rearrangement joins TRBV11-2 to TRBJ2-5; the match to TRBD1 covers 11 bases. Matching the DNA end better, TRBJ2-7 makes the J call doubtful. Germline assignment: CDR1 SGHAT and CDR2 FQNNGV. The CDR3 is made up of 16 amino acids. CDR3 amino acids: CASSRTGGEGIYEQYF. CDR3 nucleotide sequence: TGTGCCAGCAGCCGGACAGGGGGCGAAGGTATCTACGAGCAGTACTTC.

The chain couples TRBV7-6 to TRBJ2-2; TRBD1 matches at 7 bases. This CDR3 is 17 amino acids long. Germline lookup yields CDR1 SGHVS and CDR2 FNYEAQ. V lost 5 bases, J lost 5 bases, and 14 bases stayed unmatched. The CDR3 coding sequence is TGTGCCAGCAGCGTTAGACAGGGTGGGCTTGGAACCGGGGAGCTGTTTTTT. This encodes CASSVRQGGLGTGELFF.

The chain joins TRBV7-9 to TRBJ1-6; the D gene is possibly TRBD1 (6 bases). The CDR3 is made up of 11 amino acids. Per germline, CDR1 SEHNR and CDR2 FQNEAQ (reference sequence). V lost 7 bases and J lost 9, with 7 bases in between. CDR3 nucleotides: TGTGCCAGCACCAGGGGTTCACCCCTCCACTTT. It translates to CASTRGSPLHF.

The V call is TRBV2, the J call TRBJ1-5; 9 bases are shared with TRBD1. The V segment lost 7 bases and the J segment 4 bases; nucleotides outside the gene matches: 11. The V gene's germline CDR1 is SNHLY and CDR2 FYNNEI. CDR3 length: 16 residues. In DNA form, the CDR3 reads TGTGCCAGCAAAAGACAGGGGGGTTTCGGGAATCAGCCCCAGCATTTT. Protein: CASKRQGGFGNQPQHF.

This clone occurred once. The V gene is TRBV7-9, the J gene TRBJ1-1; unclear D gene. V lost 2 bases, J lost 1 base, and 8 bases lay in between. In germline, CDR1 is SEHNR, CDR2 FQNEAQ (reference sequence). This CDR3 comprises 14 residues. This CDR3 is CASSLTRRNTEAFF. As DNA, the CDR3 is TGTGCCAGCAGCTTAACCCGGAGGAACACTGAAGCTTTCTTT.

V is TRBV19 and J is TRBJ2-5, with 9 bases that match TRBD2. V dropped 3 bases and J dropped 4; count of bases not matched to a gene: 15. The CDR3 loop spans 18 amino acids. CDR1 is LNHDA, CDR2 SQIVND, per germline (reference sequence). CDR3 loop: CASSMGPGAGGTRETQYF. In DNA form, the CDR3 reads TGTGCCAGTAGTATGGGCCCAGGAGCGGGGGGTACCAGAGAGACCCAGTACTTC.

This sequence joins TRBV5-6 and TRBJ1-6; possible D gene TRBD1, 6 bases. CDR1 SGHDT and CDR2 YYEEEE come from the germline V gene. With 4 bases removed from V and 11 bases from J, the gap between germline ends came to 13 bases. The CDR3 runs 13 residues. CDR3 amino acids: CASSGGRRTPLHF. The CDR3, as DNA: TGTGCCAGCAGCGGGGGCAGGCGAACACCCCTCCACTTT.

The V gene is TRBV4-1, the J gene TRBJ2-3, with a possible D match to TRBD2 (6 bases). The germline CDR1 and CDR2 sequences are MGHRA and YSYEKL. V was shortened by 0 bases and J by 5 bases, with 18 bases between the two germline ends. The CDR3 length is 17 residues. CDR3 amino acids: CASSQDYWEPGVDTQYF. The CDR3 DNA sequence: TGCGCCAGCAGCCAAGATTATTGGGAGCCGGGGGTAGATACGCAGTATTTT.

This clone occurred once. This chain links TRBV7-9 with TRBJ2-7; TRBD1 matches 9 bases. The V gene's germline CDR1 is SEHNR and CDR2 FQNEAQ (reference sequence). The CDR3 has 15 amino acids. V dropped 5 bases and J dropped 5; count of bases not matched to a gene: 10. The CDR3 loop is CASSPPPGQGNEQYF. As DNA, the CDR3 is TGTGCCAGCAGCCCTCCACCGGGACAGGGAAACGAGCAGTACTTC.

V usage is TRBV27 and J usage is TRBJ2-3, with D perhaps TRBD2 (6 bases). V lost 6 bases to trimming and J lost 6 bases, with 13 bases between them. The CDR3 is 13 residues long. Germline V lookup: CDR1 MNHEY, CDR2 SMNVEV (reference sequence). CDR3: CASSYKEGDTQYF. As DNA, the CDR3 is TGTGCCAGCAGCTATAAGGAGGGTGATACGCAGTATTTT.

The rearrangement links TRBV11-3 to TRBJ1-1; no definite D call. The CDR3 runs 15 residues. Trimming took 0 bases from V and 0 from J, leaving 8 bases between them. Germline V gives CDR1 SGHNT, CDR2 YENEEA. CDR3 coding DNA: TGTGCCAGCAGCTTAGATTCACAGATGAACACTGAAGCTTTCTTT. Its translation: CASSLDSQMNTEAFF.

J is TRBJ2-1 and V is TRBV19; 8 bases fit TRBD1. V was clipped by 3 bases and J by 6 bases; unmatched bases: 10. This CDR3 contains 16 residues. Germline CDR1 LNHDA, CDR2 SQIVND (reference sequence). The CDR3 nucleotides read TGTGCCAGTAGTATTTTGTACAGGGGGTCTGCCAATGAGCAGTTCTTC. This encodes CASSILYRGSANEQFF.

This chain links TRBV7-8 with TRBJ1-6; tentatively, D is TRBD1 (5 bases). V was cut by 2 bases and J by 2 bases, with 10 bases left in between. CDR1 SGHVS and CDR2 FQNEAQ come from the germline V gene. The CDR3 spans 16 residues. The CDR3 DNA reads TGTGCCAGCAGCTTAAGCGCGGACACCTATAATTCACCCCTCCACTTT. Protein product: CASSLSADTYNSPLHF.

The genes are TRBV5-1 and TRBJ1-1, with 8 positions matching TRBD1. Germline-derived CDR1 and CDR2 are SGHRS and YFSETQ. Trimming removed 1 base from V and 3 bases from J; junction bases left unmatched: 8. This CDR3 has 16 residues. The CDR3 protein is CASSLFQGAGYTEAFF. CDR3 nucleotide sequence: TGCGCCAGCAGCTTGTTCCAGGGGGCCGGGTACACTGAAGCTTTCTTT.

This chain joins TRBV7-2 and TRBJ1-2, with D possibly being TRBD1 (6 bases). This CDR3 has 14 residues. V was clipped by 1 base and J by 5 bases, with 11 bases between them. The germline V gene encodes CDR1 SGHTA and CDR2 FQGNSA. The CDR3 region has the DNA TGTGCCAGCAGCTTAGTAGGGGGGGAGTATGGCTACACCTTC. Residues: CASSLVGGEYGYTF. The variable domain in full, completed from reference TRBV7-2 and TRBJ1-2, reads GAGVSQSPSNKVTEKGKDVELRCDPISGHTALYWYRQSLGQGLEFLIYFQGNSAPDKSGLPSDRFSAERTGGSVSTLTIQRTQQEDSAVYLCASSLVGGEYGYTFGSGTRLTVV.

This chain uses TRBV5-4 with TRBJ2-5, with TRBD2 matching 10 bases. The germline V gene has CDR1 SGHNT and CDR2 YYREEE (reference sequence). Unmatched junction bases numbered 3, after V lost 4 bases and J lost 0 bases. The CDR3 sequence is 15 residues long. The CDR3 region has the DNA TGTGCCAGCAGCATGGGACTAGCGAACCAAGAGACCCAGTACTTC. Translating gives CASSMGLANQETQYF.

Turning to this clone: In the same sample, other DNA sequences code for this CDR3. J is TRBJ1-6 and V is TRBV5-5, with D possibly TRBD1 on 5 matching bases. In germline, CDR1 is SGHKS, CDR2 YYEKEE (reference sequence). The CDR3 runs 15 residues. Between the trimmed V and J ends, which lost 4 bases and 9 bases, there was a span of 17 bases. The CDR3 DNA follows: TGTGCCAGCAGCCCAGACCAGGGCCCTGGTTCACCCCTCCACTTT. Amino acid sequence: CASSPDQGPGSPLHF.

The chain joins TRBV7-8 to TRBJ2-1, with 11 bases fitting TRBD1. Germline V gives CDR1 SGHVS, CDR2 FQNEAQ. The J segment lost 5 bases and the V segment lost 5 bases, leaving 11 bases of the junction unmatched. The CDR3 has 17 residues. DNA for the CDR3: TGTGCCAGCAGCCCCCGTTTGGGGGGACAGGGGGACAATGAGCAGTTCTTC. Protein product: CASSPRLGGQGDNEQFF. The entire variable domain, with the rest obtained from reference TRBV7-8 and TRBJ2-1, is as follows: GAGVSQSPRYKVAKRGQDVALRCDPISGHVSLFWYQQALGQGPEFLTYFQNEAQLDKSGLPSDRFFAERPEGSVSTLKIQRTQQEDSAVYLCASSPRLGGQGDNEQFFGPGTRLTVL.

The chain combines TRBV28 with TRBJ2-5; D is unresolved. The assigned J gene may be wrong: the sequence end matches TRBJ2-7 better. This CDR3 is built from 11 residues. Germline loops: CDR1 MDHEN, CDR2 SYDVKM. The CDR3 nucleotides are TGTGCCAGCAGCACTATTTACGAGCAGTACTTC. It is translated as CASSTIYEQYF.

This chain joins TRBV4-3 and TRBJ2-2, with 7 bases fitting TRBD1. V shed 1 base and J 0 bases; nucleotides not matched to a gene: 5. Germline V gene data show CDR1 as LGHNA and CDR2 as YSLEER. This CDR3 has 17 amino acids. The CDR3 loop is CASSQAGTGANTGELFF. The CDR3 DNA is TGCGCCAGCAGCCAAGCTGGAACAGGGGCGAACACCGGGGAGCTGTTTTTT.

The chain combines TRBV5-5 with TRBJ1-1; D is undetermined. V lost 4 bases to trimming and J lost 4 bases, with 14 bases between them. This CDR3 spans 14 amino acids. Per the germline V gene, CDR1 is SGHKS and CDR2 is YYEKEE (reference sequence). The CDR3 DNA sequence: TGTGCCAGCAGCCCCCGGGGTTTGGGCACTGAAGCTTTCTTT. Translated, it gives CASSPRGLGTEAFF.

This clone was counted a single time. This chain joins TRBV27 and TRBJ2-3; tentative D call: TRBD1 (5 bases). This CDR3 contains 12 residues. Per the germline V gene, CDR1 is MNHEY and CDR2 is SMNVEV (reference sequence). Trimming left V 5 bases short and J 4 bases short, with 7 bases between. CDR3 sequence: CASSRGADTQYF. CDR3 in DNA: TGTGCCAGCAGTAGGGGCGCAGATACGCAGTATTTT.

This clone appeared a single time. V is TRBV13 and J is TRBJ2-5; the D is unclear. Germline V gene lookup returns CDR1 PRHDT and CDR2 FYEKMQ (reference sequence). Deletions cut 2 bases from V and 3 bases from J, with 10 bases between. This CDR3 has 14 residues. The CDR3 DNA reads TGTGCCAGCAGCTTACCCCACCGGGAAGAGACCCAGTACTTC. Its translation is CASSLPHREETQYF. Filled out from reference TRBV13 and TRBJ2-5, the complete variable domain reads AAGVIQSPRHLIKEKRETATLKCYPIPRHDTVYWYQQGPGQDPQFLISFYEKMQSDKGSIPDRFSAQQFSDYHSELNMSSLELGDSALYFCASSLPHREETQYFGPGTRLLVL.

The chain uses TRBV28 and TRBJ2-1; D may be TRBD1 (7 bases). The CDR3 spans 15 residues. Per germline, CDR1 MDHEN and CDR2 SYDVKM. The V end lost 4 bases, the J end lost 3 bases, and 13 bases lay between the germline ends. The CDR3 here is CASSSAGTDYNEQFF. CDR3 nucleotides: TGTGCCAGCAGTTCGGCGGGGACAGACTACAATGAGCAGTTCTTC.

This sequence joins TRBV27 and TRBJ2-7; D perhaps matches TRBD2 (6 bases). V dropped 0 bases and J dropped 7 bases, with 10 bases sitting between them. Germline V gene lookup returns CDR1 MNHEY and CDR2 SMNVEV (reference sequence). This CDR3 has 13 amino acids. The CDR3 sequence: CASSLSLGGEQYF. The DNA for the CDR3 is TGTGCCAGCAGTTTATCTCTCGGGGGAGAGCAGTACTTC.

V and J are TRBV5-4 and TRBJ1-1, with a weak D call TRBD1 (6 bases). The CDR3 loop spans 15 amino acids. Germline V gene lookup returns CDR1 SGHNT and CDR2 YYREEE (reference sequence). The V and J ends lost 4 bases and 4 bases respectively, with 17 bases between them. The CDR3 spells CASSPTDRRATEAFF. CDR3 coding DNA: TGTGCCAGCAGCCCTACCGACAGGAGAGCCACTGAAGCTTTCTTT.

J is TRBJ1-2 and V is TRBV7-3, with D possibly matching TRBD1 (5 bases). Trimming stripped 2 bases from V and 8 bases from J, with 12 bases between. CDR1 is SGHTA and CDR2 is FQGTGA in the germline V gene. The CDR3 covers 13 residues. The CDR3 DNA reads as TGTGCCAGCAGCTTACGGGGGATAGGGGGCTACACCTTC. This codes for CASSLRGIGGYTF.

The V and J genes are TRBV10-3 and TRBJ2-7, with 9 bases aligning to TRBD1. CDR3 size: 12 residues. The V gene's germline CDR1 is ENHRY and CDR2 SYGVKD. V lost 10 bases and J lost 3; bases outside the gene matches: 4. The CDR3, as DNA: TGTGCCACGACGGGACAGGGCTACGAGCAGTACTTC. It is translated as CATTGQGYEQYF.

The V call is TRBV28, the J call TRBJ1-6; D gene unclear. The CDR3 covers 14 residues. Trimming took 7 bases from V and 8 from J, leaving 15 bases between them. The germline CDR1 and CDR2 sequences are MDHEN and SYDVKM. In DNA form, the CDR3 reads TGTGCCAGCACTCAGGCGGGATGGGATTCACCCCTCCACTTT. As protein: CASTQAGWDSPLHF.